A single sample is the source of the 12 T cell receptor beta chains below, sequenced in a study of OX40 agonist ivuxolimab in advanced cancers. Libraries were prepared by immunoSEQ multiplex PCR; TCRdb keeps only in-frame clonotypes and omits some of them. The sample includes tens of thousands of clones, roughly 80% of them seen just once. This sample comprised CD4+ or CD8+ T cells sorted from blood, obtained in a trial of the OX40 agonist ivuxolimab. These receptor sequences come from an adult with an advanced solid tumor such as melanoma, head and neck, liver or kidney cancer.

In DNA, the CDR3 is TGCGCCAGCAGTGAAGGGTCAGGGAACTATGGCTACACCTTC. This codes for CASSEGSGNYGYTF. The chain couples TRBV10-2 to TRBJ1-2; possible D gene TRBD1, 5 bases. Germline values: CDR1 WSHSY, CDR2 SAAADI. V was pared by 3 bases and J by 2 bases, with 10 bases between. CDR3 length: 14 residues.

V gene TRBV7-3 combines with J gene TRBJ2-3; D perhaps matches TRBD2 (7 bases). Germline CDR1 SGHTA, CDR2 FQGTGA. The V and J ends lost 1 base and 2 bases respectively, with 13 bases between them. The CDR3 runs to 16 residues. The CDR3 spells CASSLRKGGFTDTQYF. For the CDR3, the DNA is TGTGCCAGCAGCTTAAGGAAGGGGGGGTTCACAGATACGCAGTATTTT.

V gene TRBV20-1 combines with J gene TRBJ1-2; D uncertain. Looked up from germline, CDR1 is DFQATT and CDR2 is SNEGSKA (reference sequence). V gave up 6 bases and J gave up 4 bases, with 6 bases separating them. This CDR3 comprises 10 residues. The CDR3 sequence: CSAISYGYTF. The CDR3, as DNA: TGCAGTGCCATCTCCTATGGCTACACCTTC.

The chain uses TRBV7-2 and TRBJ2-4; 7 nucleotides match TRBD1. CDR3 length: 14 amino acids. Germline CDR1 and CDR2: SGHTA and FQGNSA. V lost 1 base, J lost 8 bases, and 5 bases stayed unmatched. The CDR3 nucleotides are TGTGCCAGCAGCTTAGGGTGGCAGGGGGACATTCAGTACTTC. Translating it yields CASSLGWQGDIQYF.

A few counts support this clone. The chain recombines TRBV2 with TRBJ1-5; TRBD1 is a possible D gene (5 bases). Germline assignment: CDR1 SNHLY and CDR2 FYNNEI. With 5 bases removed from V and 5 bases from J, the gap between germline ends came to 13 bases. CDR3 length equals 14 residues. The CDR3 is CASSQGQGDQPQHF. The DNA for the CDR3 is TGTGCCAGCAGTCAAGGACAAGGGGATCAGCCCCAGCATTTT.

The chain has TRBV10-3 and TRBJ2-1, with 11 bases identical to TRBD2. The CDR3 is 15 amino acids. Trimming took 6 bases from V and 2 from J; bases not matched to a gene: 3. Germline V gene data show CDR1 as ENHRY and CDR2 as SYGVKD. The CDR3 is CAISPLAGAYNEQFF. CDR3 in DNA: TGTGCCATCAGCCCACTAGCGGGAGCCTACAATGAGCAGTTCTTC.

The V call is TRBV5-1, the J call TRBJ2-2, with D unresolved. CDR1 is SGHRS, CDR2 YFSETQ, per germline. This CDR3 has 16 residues. Trimming pared 2 bases from V and 0 bases from J, leaving 11 bases between. The DNA of the CDR3 is TGCGCCAGCAGCTTCGCCACAGCCGCGAACACCGGGGAGCTGTTTTTT. Translating gives CASSFATAANTGELFF.

The rearrangement links TRBV18 to TRBJ2-5; 10 bases are shared with TRBD1. In germline, CDR1 is KGHSH, CDR2 LQKENI. Unmatched junction bases numbered 7, after V lost 4 bases and J lost 5 bases. The CDR3 loop spans 15 amino acids. CDR3 coding DNA: TGTGCCAGCTCACGACAGACAGGGGGCCAGGAGACCCAGTACTTC. As protein: CASSRQTGGQETQYF.

This clone came up once. CDR3: CASSLQGGRGEKLFF. DNA for the CDR3: TGTGCCAGCAGCTTACAAGGGGGGCGCGGGGAAAAACTGTTTTTT. The chain links TRBV9 to TRBJ1-4, with a weak D call TRBD1 (6 bases). Trimming shortened V by 4 bases and J by 8 bases, and 18 bases separated the two germline ends. Germline lookup yields CDR1 SGDLS and CDR2 YYNGEE. CDR3 size: 15 residues.

The J gene is TRBJ2-1, the V gene TRBV5-4; unclear D gene. This CDR3 region has 16 residues. V was cut by 0 bases and J by 2 bases, with 12 bases left in between. Germline V gene lookup returns CDR1 SGHNT and CDR2 YYREEE (reference sequence). CDR3 DNA: TGTGCCAGCAGCTTGGGGGTTCGACGGGCCTACAATGAGCAGTTCTTC. It yields the protein CASSLGVRRAYNEQFF.

The V and J genes are TRBV7-9 and TRBJ2-3, with unresolved D. The CDR3 is 15 amino acids. The germline V and J ends were trimmed by 3 bases and 0 bases, with 10 bases remaining between them. Germline V gives CDR1 SEHNR, CDR2 FQNEAQ (reference sequence). DNA of the CDR3: TGTGCCAGCAGCTTTCGAAGTTCTAGCACAGATACGCAGTATTTT. Translation gives CASSFRSSSTDTQYF.

This chain joins TRBV6-7 and TRBJ2-1; TRBD1 agrees at 9 bases. TRBV6-7 is noted as an ORF with a role that remains uncertain. V shed 2 bases, J shed 8 bases, and the junction held 7 bases outside the gene matches. The CDR3 covers 15 residues. DNA for the CDR3: TGTGCCAGCAGTTACCGGGACAGGGTTCGCCATGAGCAGTTCTTC. Its translation is CASSYRDRVRHEQFF.